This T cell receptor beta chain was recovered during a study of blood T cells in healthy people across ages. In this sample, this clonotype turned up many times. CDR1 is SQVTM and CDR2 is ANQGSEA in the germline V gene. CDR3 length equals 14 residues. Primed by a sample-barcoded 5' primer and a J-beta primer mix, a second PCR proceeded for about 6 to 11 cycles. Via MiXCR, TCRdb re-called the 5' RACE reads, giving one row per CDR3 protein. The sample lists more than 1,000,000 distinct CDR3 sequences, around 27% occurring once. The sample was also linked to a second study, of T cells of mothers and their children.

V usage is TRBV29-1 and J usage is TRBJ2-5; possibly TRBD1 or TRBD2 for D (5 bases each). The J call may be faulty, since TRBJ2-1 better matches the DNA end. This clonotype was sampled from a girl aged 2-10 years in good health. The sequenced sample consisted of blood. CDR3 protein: CSVVLLVAGSEQFF. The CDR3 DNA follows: TGCAGCGTTGTATTGCTAGTGGCAGGGAGTGAGCAGTTCTTC.